This T cell receptor (beta chain) was sequenced during a study of radiotherapy plus CTLA-4 blockade in lung cancer. Study details: Objective response rate was 18%; disease control rate, under 35%. Study-wide results and limits: Among blood TCR repertoires after radiotherapy plus ipilimumab, tumor-derived clones expanded. Increased serum interferon-beta after radiation also reportedly predicted response strongly.

This clone was counted between two and nine times. The antigen is unknown. The CDR3 has 12 residues. CDR1 is ENHRY, CDR2 SYGVKD, per germline. Trimming took off 6 bases at V and 3 bases at J, with 9 bases between the two ends. Clones were sequenced by immunoSEQ multiplex PCR, and TCRdb holds only the in-frame ones, with some missing. Of approximately 41,000 clones detected, under 80% appear once; the ten largest clones hold approximately 9.9%. Patients with chemo-refractory metastatic non-small-cell lung cancer received focal radiation plus CTLA-4 blockade with ipilimumab. The sequences come from peripheral blood, collected from a patient treated with radiotherapy plus ipilimumab. The chain uses TRBV10-3 and TRBJ2-7, with D tentatively TRBD1 (6 bases). The sequence was collected from a human donor with non-small cell lung cancer who had stable disease on radiotherapy plus ipilimumab. CDR3 bases: TGTGCCATCAGCGAGACAGGCTACGAGCAGTACTTC. Translated: CAISETGYEQYF.